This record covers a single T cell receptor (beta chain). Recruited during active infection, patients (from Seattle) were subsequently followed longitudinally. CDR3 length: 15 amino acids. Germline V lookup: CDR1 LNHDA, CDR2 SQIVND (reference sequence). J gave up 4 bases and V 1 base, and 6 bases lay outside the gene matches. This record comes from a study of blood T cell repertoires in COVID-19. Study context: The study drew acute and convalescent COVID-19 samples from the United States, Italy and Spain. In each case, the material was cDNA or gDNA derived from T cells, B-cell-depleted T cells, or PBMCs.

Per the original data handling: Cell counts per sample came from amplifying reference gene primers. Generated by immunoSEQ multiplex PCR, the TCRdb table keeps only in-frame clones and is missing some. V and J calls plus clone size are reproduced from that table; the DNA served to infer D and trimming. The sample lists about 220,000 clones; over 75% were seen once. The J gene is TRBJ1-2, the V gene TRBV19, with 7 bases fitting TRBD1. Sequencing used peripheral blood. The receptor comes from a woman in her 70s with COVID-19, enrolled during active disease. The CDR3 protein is CASSIARDSIYGYTF. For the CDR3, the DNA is TGTGCCAGTAGTATAGCTCGGGACAGCATCTATGGCTACACCTTC.